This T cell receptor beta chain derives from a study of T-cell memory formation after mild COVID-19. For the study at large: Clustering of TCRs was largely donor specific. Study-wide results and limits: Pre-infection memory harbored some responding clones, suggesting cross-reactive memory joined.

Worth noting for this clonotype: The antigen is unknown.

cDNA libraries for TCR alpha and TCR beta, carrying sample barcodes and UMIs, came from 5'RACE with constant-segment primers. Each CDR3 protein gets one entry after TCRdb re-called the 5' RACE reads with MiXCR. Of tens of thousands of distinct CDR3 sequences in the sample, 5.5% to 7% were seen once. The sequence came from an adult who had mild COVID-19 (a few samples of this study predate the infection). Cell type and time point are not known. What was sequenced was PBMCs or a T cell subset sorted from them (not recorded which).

As DNA, the CDR3 is TGTGCCAGCAGTTTTAGGCGGTACACTGAAGCTTTCTTT. Translated: CASSFRRYTEAFF. The gene calls are TRBV12-3 or TRBV12-4 and TRBJ1-1; no definite D call. The CDR3 is made up of 13 amino acids. V lost 3 bases, J lost 3 bases, and 8 bases lay in between.